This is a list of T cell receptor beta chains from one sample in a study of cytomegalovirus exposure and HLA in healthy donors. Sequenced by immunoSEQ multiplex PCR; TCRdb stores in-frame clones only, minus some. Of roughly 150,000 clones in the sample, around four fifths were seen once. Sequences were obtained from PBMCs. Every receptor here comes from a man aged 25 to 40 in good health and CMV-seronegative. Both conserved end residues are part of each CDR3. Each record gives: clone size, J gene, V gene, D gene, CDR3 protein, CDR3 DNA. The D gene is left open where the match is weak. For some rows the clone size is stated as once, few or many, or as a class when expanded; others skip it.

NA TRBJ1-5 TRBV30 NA CAWSQGNQPQHF TGTGCCTGGAGCCAGGGAAATCAGCCCCAGCATTTT
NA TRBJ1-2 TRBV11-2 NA CASSLWQGSNDYGYTF TGTGCCAGCAGCCTCTGGCAGGGGTCTAATGACTATGGCTACACCTTC
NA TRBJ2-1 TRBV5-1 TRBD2 CASSFREGSYNEQFF TGCGCCAGCAGCTTCCGGGAGGGCTCCTACAATGAGCAGTTCTTC
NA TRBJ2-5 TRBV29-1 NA CSVETADRIETQYF TGCAGCGTTGAAACAGCGGATAGAATAGAGACCCAGTACTTC
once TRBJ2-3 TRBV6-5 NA CASSRTASTDTQYF TGTGCCAGCAGCCGGACAGCCAGCACAGATACGCAGTATTTT
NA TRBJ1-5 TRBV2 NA CASTTRGSYNQPQHF TGTGCCAGCACGACGAGGGGGAGCTACAATCAGCCCCAGCATTTT
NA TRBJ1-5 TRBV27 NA CASSVSSGQPQHF TGTGCCAGCAGTGTCTCCAGTGGTCAGCCCCAGCATTTT
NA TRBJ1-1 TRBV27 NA CASSLTVGQTEAFF TGTGCCAGCAGCTTAACAGTCGGACAGACTGAAGCTTTCTTT
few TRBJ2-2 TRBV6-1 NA CASTKQEYTGELFF TGTGCCAGCACCAAACAAGAATACACCGGGGAGCTGTTTTTT
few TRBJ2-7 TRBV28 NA CASSSPGSGRASYEQYF TGTGCCAGCAGTTCCCCCGGGAGCGGACGGGCGTCCTACGAGCAGTACTTC
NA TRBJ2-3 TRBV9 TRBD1 CASSVRSGQGTDTQYF TGTGCCAGCAGCGTAAGGTCAGGACAGGGAACAGATACGCAGTATTTT
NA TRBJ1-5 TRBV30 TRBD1 CAWSSDRGINQPQHF TGTGCCTGGAGTTCGGACAGGGGGATCAATCAGCCCCAGCATTTT
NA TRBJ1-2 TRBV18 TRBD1 CASSPTESTGDYGYTF TGTGCCAGCTCACCGACGGAATCAACAGGGGACTATGGCTACACCTTC
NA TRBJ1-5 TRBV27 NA CASSLSGGSNQPQHF TGTGCCAGCAGTTTATCGGGCGGGAGCAATCAGCCCCAGCATTTT
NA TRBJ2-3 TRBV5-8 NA CASSFVFGYPGTQYF TGTGCCAGCAGCTTTGTATTTGGTTATCCAGGTACGCAGTATTTT
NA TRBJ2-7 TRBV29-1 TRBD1 CSVVGAGGYEQYF TGCAGCGTTGTAGGGGCAGGGGGCTACGAGCAGTACTTC
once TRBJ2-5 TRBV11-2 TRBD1 CASSLNRGGETQYF TGTGCCAGCAGCCTAAACAGGGGTGGAGAGACCCAGTACTTC
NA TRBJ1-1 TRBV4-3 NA CASSQERGKVKGWGGDTEAFF TGCGCCAGCAGCCAAGAGAGGGGCAAGGTAAAAGGGTGGGGAGGGGACACTGAAGCTTTCTTT
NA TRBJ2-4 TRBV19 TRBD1 CASSTNRGSGIQYF TGTGCCAGTAGTACCAACAGGGGATCGGGCATTCAGTACTTC
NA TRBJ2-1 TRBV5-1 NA CASSLLSGSNEQFF TGCGCCAGCAGCTTGCTAAGCGGGTCCAATGAGCAGTTCTTC
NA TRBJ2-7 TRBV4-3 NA CASSQDRGPYEQYF TGCGCCAGCAGCCAAGACAGGGGTCCCTACGAGCAGTACTTC
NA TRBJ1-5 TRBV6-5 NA CASSSRGQPQHF TGTGCCAGCAGTTCGCGGGGTCAGCCCCAGCATTTT
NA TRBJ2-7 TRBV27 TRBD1 CASRTGREQYF TGTGCCAGCAGGACAGGGCGCGAGCAGTACTTC
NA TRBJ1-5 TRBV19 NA CASTHGGGNQPQHF TGTGCCAGTACTCACGGGGGGGGCAATCAGCCCCAGCATTTT
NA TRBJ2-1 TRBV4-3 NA CASSQESRYNEQFF TGCGCCAGCAGCCAAGAGTCTAGATACAATGAGCAGTTCTTC
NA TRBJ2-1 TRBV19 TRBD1 CASSLDRGITDEQFF TGTGCCAGTAGTTTGGACAGGGGGATTACCGATGAGCAGTTCTTC
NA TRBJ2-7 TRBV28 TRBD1 CASTRSDRGSYEQYF TGTGCCAGCACCCGAAGCGACAGGGGGTCCTACGAGCAGTACTTC
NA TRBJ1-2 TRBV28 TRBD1 CASSSGQAPGYTF TGTGCCAGCAGCTCAGGACAGGCCCCTGGCTACACCTTC
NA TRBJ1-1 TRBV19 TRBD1 CASRSGQGDTEAFF TGTGCCAGCCGATCAGGACAGGGAGATACTGAAGCTTTCTTT
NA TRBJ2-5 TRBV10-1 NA CAEGSEAVWTQYF TGCGCCGAGGGAAGTGAGGCCGTGTGGACCCAGTACTTC
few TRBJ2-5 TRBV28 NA CASSPQGRPQETQYF TGTGCCAGCAGTCCGCAGGGCAGACCGCAAGAGACCCAGTACTTC
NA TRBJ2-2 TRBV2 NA CASSDTLRTGELFF TGTGCCAGCAGTGATACTCTTCGGACCGGGGAGCTGTTTTTT
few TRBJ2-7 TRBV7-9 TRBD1 CASSTHNRGLLAEQYF TGTGCCAGCAGCACGCACAACAGGGGGCTGTTGGCAGAGCAGTACTTC
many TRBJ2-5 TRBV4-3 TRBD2 CASSQERGGQETQYF TGCGCCAGCAGCCAAGAGCGGGGGGGCCAAGAGACCCAGTACTTC
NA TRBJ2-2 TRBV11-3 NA CASSLVPVTTGELFF TGTGCCAGCAGCTTAGTTCCAGTTACGACCGGGGAGCTGTTTTTT
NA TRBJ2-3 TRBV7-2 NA CASSLDMAGPGDTQYF TGTGCCAGCAGCTTAGACATGGCGGGGCCGGGGGATACGCAGTATTTT
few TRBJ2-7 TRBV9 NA CASSVEWGGLVYEQYF TGTGCCAGCAGCGTAGAGTGGGGGGGCCTAGTGTACGAGCAGTACTTC
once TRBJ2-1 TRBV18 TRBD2 CASSPPSLAGGGSYNEQFF TGTGCCAGCTCACCGCCGTCACTAGCTGGGGGGGGGTCCTACAATGAGCAGTTCTTC
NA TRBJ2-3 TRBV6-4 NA CASSAVADRADTQYF TGTGCCAGCAGTGCCGTAGCGGACCGCGCCGATACGCAGTATTTT
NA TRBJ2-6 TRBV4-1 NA CASSQDYEGSGANVLTF TGCGCCAGCAGCCAAGATTATGAGGGCTCCGGGGCCAACGTCCTGACTTTC
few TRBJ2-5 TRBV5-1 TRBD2 CASSALRGGSGETQYF TGCGCCAGCAGCGCTCTCCGGGGGGGGTCGGGAGAGACCCAGTACTTC
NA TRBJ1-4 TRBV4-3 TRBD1 CASSQVPGGSEKLFF TGCGCCAGCAGCCAAGTCCCAGGGGGAAGTGAAAAACTGTTTTTT
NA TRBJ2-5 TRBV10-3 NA CAISERTGQPTETQYF TGTGCCATCAGTGAAAGGACTGGACAGCCTACAGAGACCCAGTACTTC
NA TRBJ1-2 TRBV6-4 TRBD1 CASSDSGGFGYTF TGTGCCAGCAGTGACTCAGGGGGCTTTGGCTACACCTTC
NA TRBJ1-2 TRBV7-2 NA CASSLAPGDGGYTF TGTGCCAGCAGCTTAGCCCCAGGGGACGGTGGCTACACCTTC
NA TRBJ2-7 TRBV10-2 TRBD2 CASSGFGTSQIYEQYF TGCGCCAGCAGCGGTTTCGGGACTAGTCAAATTTACGAGCAGTACTTC
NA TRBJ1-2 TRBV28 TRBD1 CASRLQGVYGYTF TGTGCCAGCAGACTACAGGGGGTCTATGGCTACACCTTC
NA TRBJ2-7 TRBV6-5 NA CASSYDSYEQYF TGTGCCAGCAGTTACGACAGCTACGAGCAGTACTTC
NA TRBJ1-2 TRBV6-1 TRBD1 CASSDRGREGYTF TGTGCCAGCAGTGACAGGGGGCGGGAGGGCTACACCTTC
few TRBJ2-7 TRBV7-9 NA CASSLAGVWEQYF TGTGCCAGCAGCTTAGCCGGGGTGTGGGAGCAGTACTTC
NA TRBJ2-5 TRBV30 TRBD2 CAWRDSGGGQETQYF TGTGCCTGGAGGGATAGCGGGGGTGGGCAAGAGACCCAATACTTC
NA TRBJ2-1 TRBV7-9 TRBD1 CASSLERTGSSYNEQFF TGTGCCAGCAGCCTGGAACGGACAGGGAGCTCCTACAATGAGCAGTTCTTC
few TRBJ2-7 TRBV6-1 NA CASINLGEQYF TGTGCCAGCATAAACCTAGGCGAGCAGTACTTC
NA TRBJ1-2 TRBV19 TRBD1 CASRERGDRYGYTF TGTGCCAGTAGAGAGAGAGGGGACAGGTATGGCTACACCTTC